This TCR beta chain emerged from a study of control samples from healthy donors and cancer patients. Sequencing was performed with immunoSEQ multiplex PCR; in TCRdb, only in-frame clones are kept and a portion is missing. Among tens of thousands of clones listed, 85% to 95% were seen once. V lost 7 bases and J lost 3; bases outside the gene matches: 9. CDR3 length: 15 amino acids. The germline CDR1 and CDR2 sequences are SGHTA and FQGTGA. The source is a man aged 30 to 39 in good health. Sequencing input: blood. The chain uses TRBV7-3 and TRBJ2-3, with 8 bases matching TRBD2. CDR3 nucleotides: TGTGCCAGCACCCTGGGCGGGGGGCCTACAGATACGCAGTATTTT. Its translation: CASTLGGGPTDTQYF.